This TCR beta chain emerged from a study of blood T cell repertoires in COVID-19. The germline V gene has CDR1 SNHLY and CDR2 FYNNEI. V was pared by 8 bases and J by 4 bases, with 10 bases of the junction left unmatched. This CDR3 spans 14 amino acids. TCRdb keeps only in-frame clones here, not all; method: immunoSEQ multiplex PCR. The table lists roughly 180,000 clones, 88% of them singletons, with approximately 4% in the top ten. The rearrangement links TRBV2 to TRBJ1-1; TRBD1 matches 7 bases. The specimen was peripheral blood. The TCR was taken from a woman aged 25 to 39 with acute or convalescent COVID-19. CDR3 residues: CASGTTGYVTEAFF. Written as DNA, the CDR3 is TGTGCCAGCGGAACGACAGGGTATGTCACTGAAGCTTTCTTT.